One sample yielded the 9 T cell receptor beta chains listed below, sequenced in a study of T-cell memory formation after mild COVID-19 (dated by TCRdb to about 2021). The method behind the library was 5' RACE. Sequenced on an Illumina NovaSeq 6000. Starting from the raw public reads, TCRdb applied fastp trimming at Q25, assembled clones with MiXCR and retained in-frame beta chains. Entries that share a CDR3 protein sequence are merged under the most common genes and DNA. This sample is represented by 55,000 to 70,000 distinct CDR3 sequences; around a quarter of them were singletons. Roughly 41% of the sample goes to the ten largest clones. Sequencing was performed on PBMCs or a T cell subset sorted from them (not recorded which). The receptors were sampled from a man aged 18 to 29 who had mild COVID-19 (a few samples of this study predate the infection). The sample titles of this study are shuffled in the database, so cell type and time point are left out; the donor was told from shared clones.

V and J are TRBV19 and TRBJ2-1; 7 bases line up with TRBD2. J gave up 0 bases and V 9 bases, and 5 bases lay outside the gene matches. Germline CDR1 LNHDA, CDR2 SQIVND (reference sequence). This CDR3 is built from 14 residues. For the CDR3, the DNA is TGTGCCAGCGGGGGGTTCAGCTCCTACAATGAGCAGTTCTTC. This codes for CASGGFSSYNEQFF.

This rearrangement joins TRBV12-3 or TRBV12-4 to TRBJ2-3; the D gene is possibly TRBD2 (5 bases). The CDR3 sequence is 16 residues long. V was clipped by 0 bases and J by 2 bases, with 12 bases between them. Here the CDR3 DNA reads TGTGCCAGCAGTTTAGCGCGGGTCGGAAACACAGATACGCAGTATTTT. It encodes CASSLARVGNTDTQYF.

Judged by abundance, this clonotype is medium-sized. The rearrangement links TRBV20-1 to TRBJ2-7, with 7 bases identical to TRBD1. Germline loops: CDR1 DFQATT, CDR2 SNEGSKA (reference sequence). This CDR3 is 13 amino acids long. V was pared by 3 bases and J by 3 bases, with 5 bases of the junction left unmatched. This CDR3 reads CSARTGIRYEQYF. As DNA, the CDR3 is TGCAGTGCTAGGACAGGGATCCGCTACGAGCAGTACTTC.

This clonotype was recorded a few times. This rearrangement joins TRBV28 to TRBJ2-1, with TRBD2 identical over 8 bases. The CDR3 sequence is 14 residues long. V trimming: 3 bases; J trimming: 6 bases; junction bases outside the gene matches: 4. CDR1 MDHEN and CDR2 SYDVKM come from the germline V gene. CDR3 DNA: TGTGCCAGCAGTTTCCCCGGACTAGCCAATGAGCAGTTCTTC. This gives the protein CASSFPGLANEQFF.

In its sample, this clonotype was seen many times. This rearrangement joins TRBV7-9 to TRBJ2-7; D ambiguous. This CDR3 has 16 residues. In germline, CDR1 is SEHNR, CDR2 FQNEAQ (reference sequence). Trimming removed 0 bases at V and 2 bases at J, with 14 bases between. CDR3 bases: TGTGCCAGCAGCTTAGCGCGAGGTAAAGTAGCCTACGAGCAGTACTTC. Translated, it gives CASSLARGKVAYEQYF.

This chain uses TRBV5-1 with TRBJ1-2; D may be TRBD1 (6 bases). The V end was cut by 5 bases, the J end by 4 bases, with 18 bases between. The germline CDR1 and CDR2 sequences are SGHRS and YFSETQ. This CDR3 spans 15 amino acids. This chain's CDR3 is CASRLEGGESYGYTF. The CDR3 DNA reads TGCGCCAGCAGGCTTGAGGGGGGCGAATCCTATGGCTACACCTTC.

The chain combines TRBV4-2 with TRBJ1-6; 7 bases align to TRBD1. There are 13 residues in the CDR3. V gave up 8 bases and J gave up 5 bases; unmatched junction bases: 3. CDR1 and CDR2 (germline): LGHNA, YNFKEQ. CDR3 sequence: CASEGQDNSPLHF. CDR3 nucleotides: TGTGCCAGCGAAGGACAGGATAATTCACCCCTCCACTTT.

The chain couples TRBV12-3 or TRBV12-4 to TRBJ2-7, with 7 nucleotides matching TRBD1. This CDR3 region has 12 residues. V shed 8 bases, J shed 7 bases, and the junction held 8 bases outside the gene matches. The CDR3 nucleotides are TGTGCCAGCGGCCCCGGGACAGAGGAGCAGTACGTC. Its translation is CASGPGTEEQYV.

This clonotype was detected only a few times. The chain links TRBV19 to TRBJ1-5; D perhaps matches TRBD1 (6 bases). CDR1 is LNHDA, CDR2 SQIVND, per germline (reference sequence). Trimming stripped 5 bases from V and 4 bases from J, with 15 bases between. CDR3 length: 15 residues. The CDR3 coding sequence is TGTGCCAGTAGTTCTATCGGACAGACGAATCAGCCCCAGCATTTT. This codes for CASSSIGQTNQPQHF.